The clone carrying this T cell receptor beta chain was counted many times. Its antigen is still unknown. Germline V gene lookup returns CDR1 MGHRA and CDR2 YSYEKL. The CDR3 contains 15 residues. Trimming at V came to 4 bases and at J to 0 bases, leaving 3 bases not matched to a gene. The data belong to a study of T cells after yellow fever vaccination. Synthesis of TCR cDNA relied on 5'RACE template switching, which attached a universal primer site and UMIs. TCRdb passed the 5' RACE reads through MiXCR, listing each CDR3 protein once. The repertoire includes hundreds of thousands of distinct CDR3 sequences, around 4.9% of them detected once, and more than 3% sits in the top ten. Study results and caveats: The booster response re-showed most primary clones: around 97% CD4, around 85% CD8.

Sample: CD4+ T cells sorted from PBMCs, taken on the day of the yellow fever booster vaccination. The source is a man between 18 and 35 years old who received the YFV17D yellow fever vaccine. The chain links TRBV4-1 to TRBJ1-3; 7 nucleotides align to TRBD1. The CDR3 protein is CASSRQGSSGNTIYF. The CDR3 coding sequence is TGCGCCAGCAGCCGACAGGGAAGCTCTGGAAACACCATATATTTT.